A single T cell receptor beta chain is shown here with its context. The antigen is unknown. TCRdb keeps only in-frame clones here, not all; method: immunoSEQ multiplex PCR. The repertoire consists of 45,000 to 55,000 clones, with 80% to 90% occurring once and the leading ten covering approximately 6.5%. This CDR3 comprises 14 residues. V dropped 1 base and J dropped 0 bases, with 7 bases sitting between them. Germline CDR1 is SGHRS and CDR2 is YFSETQ. This record belongs to a study of T cell responses to AZD1222 COVID-19 vaccine. Overall study results and limits: Of spike-specific TCRs, nearly half reportedly target regions left unmutated in variants.

Sample: peripheral blood, taken 28 days after the second AZD1222 dose. This TCR was recovered from an adult who received the AZD1222 COVID-19 vaccine. The V call is TRBV5-1, the J call TRBJ1-1; tentative D call: TRBD1 (5 bases). Written as DNA, the CDR3 is TGCGCCAGCAGCTTGAACAGGATGAACACTGAAGCTTTCTTT. Translating it yields CASSLNRMNTEAFF.